One sample yielded the 27 T cell receptor beta chains listed below, sequenced in a study of blood T cell repertoires in COVID-19 (dated by TCRdb to 2018 to 2021). Library prep was done by the immunoSEQ multiplex PCR assay. Drawn from immuneACCESS, this table holds only the in-frame rearrangements with V and J called that TCRdb kept. Clones are partly lost; checked studies trace under half to an unresolved V gene and leave the rest unexplained. Counted in this sample were about 95,000 clones; approximately 84% of them appeared once. In total, the top ten clones hold around 27% of the sample. Sequencing was carried out using peripheral blood. The receptors here all came from a man older than 75 with active or convalescent COVID-19.

The chain couples TRBV5-5 to TRBJ1-5, with TRBD1 matching 11 bases. This CDR3 has 15 residues. With V trimmed by 4 bases and J by 6 bases, 6 bases remained unmatched. Per the germline V gene, CDR1 is SGHKS and CDR2 is YYEKEE (reference sequence). The DNA of the CDR3 is TGTGCCAGCAGCAGAGGGACAGGGGGTGTTCAGCCCCAGCATTTT. It encodes CASSRGTGGVQPQHF.

The chain combines TRBV5-4 with TRBJ1-1, with TRBD1 identical over 10 bases. In germline, CDR1 is SGHNT, CDR2 YYREEE (reference sequence). Unmatched junction bases numbered 10, after V lost 1 base and J lost 4 bases. This CDR3 spans 17 amino acids. The CDR3 bases are TGTGCCAGCAGCTTGCTCCAGACAGGGGGCGGCAGCACTGAAGCTTTCTTT. This codes for CASSLLQTGGGSTEAFF.

This clone showed up just once. The chain recombines TRBV11-2 with TRBJ1-3; no definite D call. The germline gives CDR1 SGHAT, CDR2 FQNNGV. This CDR3 has 17 residues. V gave up 5 bases and J gave up 0 bases, with 17 bases separating them. The chain's CDR3 is CASSELAMVGSGNTIYF. The CDR3 DNA reads TGTGCCAGCAGCGAACTCGCCATGGTTGGCTCTGGAAACACCATATATTTT.

The V and J genes are TRBV6-6 and TRBJ1-4; 11 positions match TRBD1. Germline V gene data show CDR1 as MNHNY and CDR2 as SVGAGI (reference sequence). There are 15 residues in the CDR3. With 1 base clipped from V and 8 bases from J, the junction kept 3 bases outside the gene matches. The CDR3 region is CASSYWGDRGEKLFF. DNA for the CDR3: TGTGCCAGCAGTTACTGGGGGGACAGGGGGGAAAAACTGTTTTTT.

V usage is TRBV5-1 and J usage is TRBJ1-4; D is possibly TRBD1 (6 bases). This CDR3 has 14 residues. Trimming took 3 bases from V and 7 from J, leaving 13 bases between them. CDR1 is SGHRS and CDR2 is YFSETQ in the germline V gene. CDR3 nucleotides: TGCGCCAGCAGCTACTCGGGGGGCGGTGAAAAACTGTTTTTT. It specifies CASSYSGGGEKLFF.

For the CDR3, the DNA is TGCGCCAGCAGCTTGATGGGGGGAGGCTACACCTTC. Amino acids: CASSLMGGGYTF. The chain uses TRBV5-1 and TRBJ1-2, with a tentative D call TRBD1 (5 bases). V gave up 1 base and J gave up 8 bases, with 9 bases separating them. This CDR3 contains 12 residues. Germline V CDR1 and CDR2: SGHRS, YFSETQ.

The V and J genes are TRBV5-4 and TRBJ2-3; 11 bases map to TRBD1. Germline CDR1 and CDR2: SGHNT and YYREEE (reference sequence). The CDR3 is 15 residues long. The V segment lost 4 bases and the J segment 2 bases; nucleotides outside the gene matches: 3. For the CDR3, the DNA is TGTGCCAGCAGCGTGGACAGGGGGCACACAGATACGCAGTATTTT. It is translated as CASSVDRGHTDTQYF.

The chain combines TRBV7-2 with TRBJ1-2, with a possible D match to TRBD1 (6 bases). V lost 1 base and J lost 4, with 16 bases in between. CDR1 and CDR2 (germline): SGHTA, FQGNSA. This CDR3 region has 16 residues. The CDR3 region is CASSLVVAGARYGYTF. The CDR3 DNA reads TGTGCCAGCAGCTTAGTCGTAGCAGGGGCCCGCTATGGCTACACCTTC.

The chain combines TRBV28 with TRBJ1-3, with D uncertain. This CDR3 comprises 12 residues. V lost 5 bases and J 8 bases, leaving 10 bases between the germline ends. CDR1 and CDR2 from the germline V gene are MDHEN and SYDVKM. CDR3 sequence: CASSPPSDTIYF. CDR3 nucleotides: TGTGCCAGCAGTCCGCCCTCGGACACCATATATTTT.

In its sample, this clone was seen once. The rearrangement links TRBV24-1 to TRBJ2-5; maybe TRBD1 (5 bases). The CDR3 has 16 amino acids. Trimming cost V 0 bases and J 4 bases, with 14 bases left between them. Germline loops: CDR1 KGHDR, CDR2 SFDVKD. CDR3 in amino acids: CATSDLGDQGPETQYF. The CDR3, as DNA: TGTGCCACCAGTGATTTGGGGGATCAGGGCCCAGAGACCCAGTACTTC.

The DNA of the CDR3 is TGTGCCAGCAGTCCAAACAGGGATGGCTACACCTTC. As protein: CASSPNRDGYTF. The chain carries TRBV12-3 or TRBV12-4 and TRBJ1-2; tentative D call: TRBD1 (6 bases). With 5 bases removed from V and 6 bases from J, the gap between germline ends came to 10 bases. This CDR3 spans 12 amino acids.

V is TRBV5-1 and J is TRBJ1-2, with 12 positions matching TRBD1. Germline CDR1 reads SGHRS; CDR2 reads YFSETQ. The CDR3 has 13 amino acids. V trimming: 6 bases; J trimming: 8 bases; junction bases outside the gene matches: 5. In DNA, the CDR3 is TGCGCCAGCACCCCAGGGACAGGGGGCGGCTACACCTTC. Translation gives CASTPGTGGGYTF.

This clone was detected only once. V and J are TRBV3-1 (or the pseudogene TRBV3-2) and TRBJ1-4; a weak D match, TRBD1 (6 bases). Germline CDR1 and CDR2: LGHDT and YNNKEL (reference sequence). V gave up 4 bases and J gave up 11 bases, with 29 bases separating them. The CDR3 covers 18 residues. The CDR3 region is CASSPGSAGWTATLKLFF. The DNA of the CDR3 is TGTGCCAGCAGCCCCGGCTCGGCGGGTTGGACAGCTACGCTGAAACTGTTTTTT.

The chain recombines TRBV20-1 with TRBJ1-2; 7 bases align to TRBD1. J lost 4 bases, V lost 4 bases, and 15 bases had no gene match. The CDR3 is 16 residues long. The germline V gene has CDR1 DFQATT and CDR2 SNEGSKA (reference sequence). The CDR3 bases are TGCAGTGCTATTGACAGGGCTACTATAGATGTCTATGGCTACACCTTC. Residues: CSAIDRATIDVYGYTF.

The chain combines TRBV6-5 with TRBJ2-7; 7 bases fit TRBD1. This CDR3 has 13 amino acids. CDR1 and CDR2 from the germline V gene are MNHEY and SVGAGI. Germline trimming cut 6 bases from V and 6 bases from J; bases unmatched to any gene: 8. This CDR3 reads CASSYDRAAEQYF. For the CDR3, the DNA is TGTGCCAGCAGCTACGACAGGGCAGCCGAGCAGTACTTC.

The chain is built from TRBV30 and TRBJ2-3; maybe TRBD1 (5 bases). Per the germline V gene, CDR1 is GTSNPN and CDR2 is SVGIG (reference sequence). Trimming left V 5 bases short and J 0 bases short, with 9 bases between. This CDR3 is 13 amino acids long. The CDR3: CAWLQGSTDTQYF. In DNA, the CDR3 is TGTGCCTGGCTTCAGGGCAGCACAGATACGCAGTATTTT.

The rearrangement joins TRBV27 to TRBJ2-7; possible D gene TRBD1, 6 bases. The CDR3 sequence is 14 residues long. Trimming removed 5 bases at V and 1 base at J, with 12 bases between. Germline-derived CDR1 and CDR2 are MNHEY and SMNVEV (reference sequence). The CDR3 sequence: CASSAYRDSYEQYF. CDR3 in DNA: TGTGCCAGCAGTGCTTACAGGGATTCCTACGAGCAGTACTTC.

The rearrangement joins TRBV7-2 to TRBJ2-3; 12 bases line up with TRBD1. The CDR3 is 19 amino acids. Looked up from germline, CDR1 is SGHTA and CDR2 is FQGNSA. Trimming removed 5 bases from V and 2 bases from J; junction bases left unmatched: 14. CDR3 sequence (DNA): TGTGCCAGCAGCCGCACCGGGACAGGGGGCCATTCCCCCACAGATACGCAGTATTTT. It yields the protein CASSRTGTGGHSPTDTQYF.

The rearrangement links TRBV5-1 to TRBJ1-1, with a tentative D call TRBD1 (6 bases). CDR3 size: 15 residues. V shed 6 bases and J shed 0 bases, with 15 bases lying between them. CDR1 is SGHRS and CDR2 is YFSETQ in the germline V gene. The CDR3 bases are TGCGCCAGCAAAACAGGGAGTCTGATGAACACTGAAGCTTTCTTT. Protein sequence: CASKTGSLMNTEAFF.

The CDR3 DNA sequence: TGTGCCAGCAGCTTAGGTAGACTAGCGGGGGGATACAATGAGCAGTTCTTC. Translating gives CASSLGRLAGGYNEQFF. The chain links TRBV7-2 to TRBJ2-1, with 13 bases lining up with TRBD2. The CDR3 has 17 residues. Trimming removed 1 base from V and 4 bases from J; junction bases left unmatched: 4. CDR1 SGHTA and CDR2 FQGNSA come from the germline V gene.

V usage is TRBV7-9 and J usage is TRBJ1-5; D gene uncertain. The CDR3 covers 16 residues. Germline loops: CDR1 SEHNR, CDR2 FQNEAQ (reference sequence). The V end was cut by 1 base, the J end by 0 bases, with 10 bases between. CDR3 sequence: CASSLVGRGSNQPQHF. The CDR3 DNA is TGTGCCAGCAGCTTAGTCGGCCGAGGTAGCAATCAGCCCCAGCATTTT.

The V call is TRBV9, the J call TRBJ2-3; 8 bases map to TRBD2. From germline, CDR1 is SGDLS and CDR2 YYNGEE. This CDR3 has 16 residues. V trimming: 4 bases; J trimming: 3 bases; junction bases outside the gene matches: 10. In DNA, the CDR3 is TGTGCCAGCAGCCCCGGCCCGGGGGGGCCGACAGATACGCAGTATTTT. The encoded protein is CASSPGPGGPTDTQYF.

The J gene is TRBJ1-4, the V gene TRBV7-9; 7 bases are a match to TRBD1. The CDR3 totals 15 residues. V lost 4 bases to trimming and J lost 7 bases; unmatched junction nucleotides: 9. Germline V lookup: CDR1 SEHNR, CDR2 FQNEAQ (reference sequence). The CDR3 region is CASSSQGVRGEKLFF. The CDR3 coding sequence is TGTGCCAGCAGCTCCCAGGGGGTGCGGGGTGAAAAACTGTTTTTT.

This rearrangement joins TRBV27 to TRBJ2-3; D is ambiguous. This CDR3 is 14 amino acids long. Trimming left V 0 bases short and J 2 bases short, with 6 bases between. CDR1 is MNHEY, CDR2 SMNVEV, per germline (reference sequence). CDR3 in amino acids: CASSLSYHTDTQYF. The DNA for the CDR3 is TGTGCCAGCAGTTTATCCTACCACACAGATACGCAGTATTTT.

The rearrangement joins TRBV5-1 to TRBJ2-5; 9 positions match TRBD2. This CDR3 region has 17 residues. The trim removed 2 bases at V and 5 bases at J, leaving 13 bases unmatched. Germline loops: CDR1 SGHRS, CDR2 YFSETQ. DNA of the CDR3: TGCGCCAGCAGCTTTAGCGGGGGCGGAGGTACAAGGGAGACCCAGTACTTC. It specifies CASSFSGGGGTRETQYF.

V and J are TRBV2 and TRBJ1-2; D gene ambiguous. V dropped 2 bases and J dropped 4 bases, with 8 bases sitting between them. The CDR3 is 13 amino acids. The germline CDR1 and CDR2 sequences are SNHLY and FYNNEI. CDR3 in amino acids: CASSETRLYGYTF. CDR3 nucleotides: TGTGCCAGCAGTGAAACTCGACTCTATGGCTACACCTTC.

This clone was counted only a few times. This rearrangement joins TRBV15 to TRBJ2-3; 12 bases agree with TRBD2. From germline, CDR1 is LNHNV and CDR2 YYDKDF (reference sequence). The CDR3 has 16 amino acids. The V gene end was trimmed by 3 bases and the J gene end by 2 bases; junction bases not matched to a gene: 3. CDR3 sequence reads: CATSRTSGGTTDTQYF. The CDR3 DNA reads TGTGCCACCAGCAGGACTAGCGGGGGAACCACAGATACGCAGTATTTT.